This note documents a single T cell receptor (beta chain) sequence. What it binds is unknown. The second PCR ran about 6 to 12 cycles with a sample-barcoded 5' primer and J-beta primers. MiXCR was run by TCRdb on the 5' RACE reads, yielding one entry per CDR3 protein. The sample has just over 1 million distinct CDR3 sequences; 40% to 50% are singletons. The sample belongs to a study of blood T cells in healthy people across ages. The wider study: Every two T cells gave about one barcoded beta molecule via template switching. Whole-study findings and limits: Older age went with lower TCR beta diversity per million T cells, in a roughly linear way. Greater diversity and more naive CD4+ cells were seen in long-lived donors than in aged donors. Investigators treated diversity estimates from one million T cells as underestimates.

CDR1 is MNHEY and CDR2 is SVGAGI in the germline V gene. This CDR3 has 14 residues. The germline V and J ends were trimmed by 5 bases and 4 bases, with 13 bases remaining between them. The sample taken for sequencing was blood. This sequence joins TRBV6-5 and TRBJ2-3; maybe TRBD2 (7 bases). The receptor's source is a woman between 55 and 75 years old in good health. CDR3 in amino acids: CASSNREGSDTQYF. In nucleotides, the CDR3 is TGTGCCAGCAGTAACAGGGAGGGGTCAGATACGCAGTATTTT.